This T cell receptor (beta chain) was sequenced in a study of blood T cell repertoires in COVID-19. At the level of the study: In each case, the material was cDNA or gDNA derived from T cells, B-cell-depleted T cells, or PBMCs.

Trimming cost V 6 bases and J 0 bases, with 8 bases left between them. The CDR3 sequence is 14 residues long. Germline V gene data show CDR1 as MNHEY and CDR2 as SVGAGI. Methods used by the authors: Scientists estimated how many nucleated cells there were by amplifying reference gene primers. The repertoire was sequenced with immunoSEQ multiplex PCR; TCRdb's copy has only in-frame clones and lacks some. V and J calls plus clone size are reproduced from that table; the DNA served to infer D and trimming. The table lists some 280,000 clones, around nine tenths of them singletons. The sequenced sample was peripheral blood. This sequence was found in an older woman with acute or convalescent COVID-19. The chain has TRBV6-5 and TRBJ2-2; D perhaps matches TRBD2 (6 bases). The CDR3 protein is CASRGGTNTGELFF. CDR3 coding DNA: TGTGCCAGCAGGGGCGGGACGAACACCGGGGAGCTGTTTTTT.